This is a list of T cell receptor beta chains from one sample in a study of cytomegalovirus exposure and HLA in healthy donors. The table came from immunoSEQ multiplex PCR; TCRdb's copy has only in-frame clones and leaves some out. The table shows some 240,000 clones, with around 73% occurring only once. Sequencing was carried out using PBMCs. These receptors were collected from a male donor in good health and CMV-seronegative. Both conserved end residues are part of each CDR3. Fields, in order: D gene, clone size, V gene, J gene, CDR3 protein, CDR3 DNA. A D gene is named only where the DNA matches it firmly. For some rows the clone size is stated as once, few or many, or as a class when expanded; others skip it.

-	many	TRBV7-6	TRBJ2-5	CASSLGGRVGETQYF	TGTGCCAGCAGCTTAGGAGGCAGGGTAGGAGAGACCCAGTACTTC
TRBD1	-	TRBV25-1	TRBJ2-5	CASKTGSETQYF	TGTGCCAGCAAGACAGGGTCGGAGACCCAGTACTTC
-	once	TRBV7-8	TRBJ2-2	CASSLAISGSLFSGELFF	TGTGCCAGCAGCTTAGCTATTAGCGGCAGTCTCTTCAGCGGGGAGCTGTTTTTT
-	few	TRBV5-1	TRBJ1-4	CASSLADTTHEKLFF	TGCGCCAGCAGCTTGGCGGACACTACCCATGAAAAACTGTTTTTT
TRBD2	-	TRBV19	TRBJ2-7	CASSIGTRYEQYF	TGTGCCAGTAGTATAGGGACTAGGTACGAGCAGTACTTC
TRBD1	-	TRBV6-5	TRBJ2-7	CASRDRGLYEQYF	TGTGCCAGCAGGGACAGGGGCTTATACGAGCAGTACTTC
TRBD1	once	TRBV18	TRBJ2-7	CASSPTGVEQYF	TGTGCCAGCTCACCGACAGGGGTCGAGCAGTACTTC
-	-	TRBV10-1	TRBJ2-2	CASSDGGNTGELFF	TGCGCCAGCAGTGACGGGGGAAACACCGGGGAGCTGTTTTTT
-	-	TRBV19	TRBJ1-5	CASSLDGGRNQPQHF	TGTGCCAGTAGTCTCGACGGGGGTAGGAATCAGCCCCAGCATTTT
TRBD2	-	TRBV18	TRBJ2-7	CASSPAGGPGNEQYF	TGTGCCAGCTCACCGGCGGGAGGGCCGGGAAACGAGCAGTACTTC
TRBD1	-	TRBV6-1	TRBJ1-5	CASSEQGAYSNQPQHF	TGTGCCAGCAGTGAACAGGGGGCTTATAGCAATCAGCCCCAGCATTTT
TRBD1	-	TRBV19	TRBJ2-6	CASSPTGGASGANVLTF	TGTGCCAGTAGCCCGACAGGGGGCGCTTCTGGGGCCAACGTCCTGACTTTC
-	-	TRBV6-6	TRBJ2-5	CASSNRYQETQYF	TGTGCCAGCAGCAACAGGTACCAAGAGACCCAGTACTTC
TRBD1	-	TRBV6-1	TRBJ1-1	CASSEGQTNTEAFF	TGTGCCAGCAGTGAGGGACAGACGAACACTGAAGCTTTCTTT
TRBD2	-	TRBV15	TRBJ2-5	CATSRDTSGGETQYF	TGTGCCACCAGCAGAGATACGTCGGGGGGAGAGACCCAGTACTTC
TRBD1	-	TRBV28	TRBJ1-1	CASSPQGAGGDTEAFF	TGTGCCAGCAGTCCTCAGGGGGCCGGTGGGGACACTGAAGCTTTCTTT
-	-	TRBV27	TRBJ2-7	CASSLQNSYEQYF	TGTGCCAGCAGTTTACAGAATTCCTACGAGCAGTACTTC
-	-	TRBV15	TRBJ1-6	CATSRDSRVDSPLHF	TGTGCCACCAGCAGAGATAGCAGAGTTGATTCACCCCTCCACTTT
TRBD1	-	TRBV7-8	TRBJ2-2	CASSFRDRVTGELFF	TGTGCCAGCAGCTTCCGGGACAGGGTTACCGGGGAGCTGTTTTTT
TRBD1	-	TRBV27	TRBJ2-5	CASSPVDRAETQYF	TGTGCCAGCAGTCCGGTGGACAGGGCAGAGACCCAGTACTTC
-	-	TRBV18	TRBJ2-2	CASSPRGTRNTGELFF	TGTGCCAGCTCACCCCGCGGCACTAGGAACACCGGGGAGCTGTTTTTT
TRBD2	-	TRBV30	TRBJ2-7	CAWTTLAGSHEQYF	TGTGCCTGGACGACACTAGCGGGTAGCCACGAGCAGTACTTC
TRBD1	-	TRBV10-1	TRBJ2-2	CASSRDRGLPGELFF	TGCGCCAGCAGCCGGGACAGGGGATTACCCGGGGAGCTGTTTTTT
-	-	TRBV5-4	TRBJ2-6	CASSADSGANVLTF	TGTGCCAGCAGCGCGGACTCTGGGGCCAACGTCCTGACTTTC
-	-	TRBV29-1	TRBJ2-2	CSVEVMSGELFF	TGCAGCGTCGAAGTCATGAGCGGGGAGCTGTTTTTT
-	-	TRBV6-1	TRBJ1-2	CASSEAIRGGYTF	TGTGCCAGCAGTGAAGCGATTAGGGGTGGCTACACCTTC
-	-	TRBV7-9	TRBJ2-5	CASSLVLETQYF	TGTGCCAGCAGCTTAGTCTTAGAGACCCAGTACTTC
-	once	TRBV14	TRBJ2-1	CASSQVRAYNEQFF	TGTGCCAGCAGCCAAGTGAGGGCGTACAATGAGCAGTTCTTC
-	-	TRBV11-3	TRBJ2-2	CASSSRGNTGELFF	TGTGCCAGCAGCTCGCGGGGGAACACCGGGGAGCTGTTTTTT
TRBD1	-	TRBV12-5	TRBJ2-3	CASGLTGADTQYF	TGTGCTAGTGGTTTGACAGGGGCAGATACGCAGTATTTT
TRBD2	-	TRBV2	TRBJ2-1	CASSVRGLAEYNEQFF	TGTGCCAGCAGTGTAAGAGGACTAGCGGAGTACAATGAGCAGTTCTTC
-	few	TRBV28	TRBJ1-1	CASSLFSNTEAFF	TGTGCCAGCAGTTTGTTCTCGAACACTGAAGCTTTCTTT
TRBD1	-	TRBV10-1	TRBJ1-2	CASSGTGSGYTF	TGCGCCAGCAGCGGGACAGGATCTGGCTACACCTTC
-	few	TRBV19	TRBJ1-1	CASSPRVQNTEAFF	TGTGCCAGTAGCCCGCGTGTTCAGAACACTGAAGCTTTCTTT
TRBD1	-	TRBV28	TRBJ2-3	CASRPRQGAFTDTQYF	TGTGCCAGCAGACCTAGACAGGGGGCTTTCACAGATACGCAGTATTTT
-	few	TRBV7-9	TRBJ2-1	CASSLLSGEGYEQFF	TGTGCCAGCAGCTTATTATCGGGGGAAGGGTATGAGCAGTTCTTC
TRBD1	-	TRBV18	TRBJ1-5	CASSHRDRVNQPQHF	TGTGCCAGCTCGCACCGGGACAGGGTGAATCAGCCCCAGCATTTT
TRBD1	-	TRBV19	TRBJ1-5	CASSRDRVGYNQPQHF	TGTGCCAGTAGTAGAGACAGGGTTGGGTATAATCAGCCCCAGCATTTT